Presented here are 5 T cell receptor beta chains from one specimen sequenced in a study of EBV T-cell therapy then PD-1 blockade in nasopharyngeal carcinoma (dated by TCRdb to the early 2020s). The protocol used for the library was the immunoSEQ multiplex PCR assay. TCRdb provides this immuneACCESS table in a form limited to in-frame rearrangements. Some clones are lacking; in checked studies, under half of them reflect an unresolved V gene, and why the rest are absent is not known. Within this sample are approximately 23,000 clones, with 82% of them counted one time only. Clones ranked in the top ten supply more than 20% of the sample. Their target antigens are unknown. The treatment or condition label corresponds to: AdE1-LMPpoly-expanded autologous EBV-specific T-cell therapy followed by anti-PD-1 nivolumab. Source: CD8+ T cells from blood, taken at day -245 from a patient whose treatment included autologous EBV-specific T cells and nivolumab. The receptors here all came from a middle-aged man with nasopharyngeal carcinoma.

The V call is TRBV14, the J call TRBJ2-2, with 9 positions matching TRBD2. V lost 6 bases to trimming and J lost 2 bases; unmatched junction nucleotides: 7. This CDR3 is 16 amino acids long. CDR1 is SGHDN, CDR2 FVKESK, per germline. The CDR3 region is CASRRSGGRNTGELFF. In DNA, the CDR3 is TGTGCCAGCAGACGAAGCGGGGGGCGCAACACCGGGGAGCTGTTTTTT.

The chain is built from TRBV30 and TRBJ2-3; 7 bases are shared with TRBD1. CDR3 size: 15 residues. V gave up 0 bases and J gave up 0 bases; unmatched junction bases: 3. CDR1 and CDR2 from the germline V gene are GTSNPN and SVGIG (reference sequence). In nucleotides, the CDR3 is TGTGCCTGGAGTGTAGTGGGACAGAGCACAGATACGCAGTATTTT. Its translation is CAWSVVGQSTDTQYF.

The chain links TRBV9 to TRBJ2-3; D gene uncertain. The germline gives CDR1 SGDLS, CDR2 YYNGEE. The CDR3 totals 18 residues. V was shortened by 3 bases and J by 5 bases, with 25 bases between the two germline ends. Here the CDR3 reads CASSAPLKEERAGDTQYF. CDR3 sequence (DNA): TGTGCCAGCAGCGCCCCATTAAAAGAGGAGAGAGCTGGAGATACGCAGTATTTT.

V and J are TRBV15 and TRBJ2-7, with 7 bases aligning to TRBD1. The CDR3 consists of 16 residues. Germline V gene data show CDR1 as LNHNV and CDR2 as YYDKDF (reference sequence). The J segment lost 2 bases and the V segment lost 4 bases, leaving 11 bases of the junction unmatched. The CDR3, as DNA: TGTGCCACCAGCACTAACAGGGGAAAAAAACCCTACGAGCAGTACTTC. Protein sequence: CATSTNRGKKPYEQYF.

As to this clone: One end of the junction does not line up with germline, which may come from a read error. The same CDR3 can be traced to other DNA sequences in this sample. The chain couples TRBV7-8 to TRBJ2-2, with D perhaps TRBD1 (6 bases). There are 15 residues in the CDR3. Germline CDR1 reads SGHVS; CDR2 reads FQNEAQ. CDR3 DNA sequence: TGTGCCAGCAGCGCTCGGGACATCTACACCGGAGAGCTGTTTTTT. Encoded protein: CASSARDIYTGELFF.